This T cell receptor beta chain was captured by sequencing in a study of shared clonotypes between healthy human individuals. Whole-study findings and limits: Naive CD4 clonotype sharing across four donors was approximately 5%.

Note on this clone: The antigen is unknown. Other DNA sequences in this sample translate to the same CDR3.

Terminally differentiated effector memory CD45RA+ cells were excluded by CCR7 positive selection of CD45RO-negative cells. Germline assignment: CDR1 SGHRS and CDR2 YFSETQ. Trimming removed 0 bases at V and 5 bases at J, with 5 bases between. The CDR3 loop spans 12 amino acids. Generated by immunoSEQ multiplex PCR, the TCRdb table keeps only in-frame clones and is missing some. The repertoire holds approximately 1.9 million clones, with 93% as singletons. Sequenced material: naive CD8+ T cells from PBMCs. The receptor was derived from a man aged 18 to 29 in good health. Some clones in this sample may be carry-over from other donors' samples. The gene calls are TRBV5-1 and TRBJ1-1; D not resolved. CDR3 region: CASSLGSTEAFF. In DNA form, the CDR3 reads TGCGCCAGCAGCTTGGGGAGTACTGAAGCTTTCTTT.